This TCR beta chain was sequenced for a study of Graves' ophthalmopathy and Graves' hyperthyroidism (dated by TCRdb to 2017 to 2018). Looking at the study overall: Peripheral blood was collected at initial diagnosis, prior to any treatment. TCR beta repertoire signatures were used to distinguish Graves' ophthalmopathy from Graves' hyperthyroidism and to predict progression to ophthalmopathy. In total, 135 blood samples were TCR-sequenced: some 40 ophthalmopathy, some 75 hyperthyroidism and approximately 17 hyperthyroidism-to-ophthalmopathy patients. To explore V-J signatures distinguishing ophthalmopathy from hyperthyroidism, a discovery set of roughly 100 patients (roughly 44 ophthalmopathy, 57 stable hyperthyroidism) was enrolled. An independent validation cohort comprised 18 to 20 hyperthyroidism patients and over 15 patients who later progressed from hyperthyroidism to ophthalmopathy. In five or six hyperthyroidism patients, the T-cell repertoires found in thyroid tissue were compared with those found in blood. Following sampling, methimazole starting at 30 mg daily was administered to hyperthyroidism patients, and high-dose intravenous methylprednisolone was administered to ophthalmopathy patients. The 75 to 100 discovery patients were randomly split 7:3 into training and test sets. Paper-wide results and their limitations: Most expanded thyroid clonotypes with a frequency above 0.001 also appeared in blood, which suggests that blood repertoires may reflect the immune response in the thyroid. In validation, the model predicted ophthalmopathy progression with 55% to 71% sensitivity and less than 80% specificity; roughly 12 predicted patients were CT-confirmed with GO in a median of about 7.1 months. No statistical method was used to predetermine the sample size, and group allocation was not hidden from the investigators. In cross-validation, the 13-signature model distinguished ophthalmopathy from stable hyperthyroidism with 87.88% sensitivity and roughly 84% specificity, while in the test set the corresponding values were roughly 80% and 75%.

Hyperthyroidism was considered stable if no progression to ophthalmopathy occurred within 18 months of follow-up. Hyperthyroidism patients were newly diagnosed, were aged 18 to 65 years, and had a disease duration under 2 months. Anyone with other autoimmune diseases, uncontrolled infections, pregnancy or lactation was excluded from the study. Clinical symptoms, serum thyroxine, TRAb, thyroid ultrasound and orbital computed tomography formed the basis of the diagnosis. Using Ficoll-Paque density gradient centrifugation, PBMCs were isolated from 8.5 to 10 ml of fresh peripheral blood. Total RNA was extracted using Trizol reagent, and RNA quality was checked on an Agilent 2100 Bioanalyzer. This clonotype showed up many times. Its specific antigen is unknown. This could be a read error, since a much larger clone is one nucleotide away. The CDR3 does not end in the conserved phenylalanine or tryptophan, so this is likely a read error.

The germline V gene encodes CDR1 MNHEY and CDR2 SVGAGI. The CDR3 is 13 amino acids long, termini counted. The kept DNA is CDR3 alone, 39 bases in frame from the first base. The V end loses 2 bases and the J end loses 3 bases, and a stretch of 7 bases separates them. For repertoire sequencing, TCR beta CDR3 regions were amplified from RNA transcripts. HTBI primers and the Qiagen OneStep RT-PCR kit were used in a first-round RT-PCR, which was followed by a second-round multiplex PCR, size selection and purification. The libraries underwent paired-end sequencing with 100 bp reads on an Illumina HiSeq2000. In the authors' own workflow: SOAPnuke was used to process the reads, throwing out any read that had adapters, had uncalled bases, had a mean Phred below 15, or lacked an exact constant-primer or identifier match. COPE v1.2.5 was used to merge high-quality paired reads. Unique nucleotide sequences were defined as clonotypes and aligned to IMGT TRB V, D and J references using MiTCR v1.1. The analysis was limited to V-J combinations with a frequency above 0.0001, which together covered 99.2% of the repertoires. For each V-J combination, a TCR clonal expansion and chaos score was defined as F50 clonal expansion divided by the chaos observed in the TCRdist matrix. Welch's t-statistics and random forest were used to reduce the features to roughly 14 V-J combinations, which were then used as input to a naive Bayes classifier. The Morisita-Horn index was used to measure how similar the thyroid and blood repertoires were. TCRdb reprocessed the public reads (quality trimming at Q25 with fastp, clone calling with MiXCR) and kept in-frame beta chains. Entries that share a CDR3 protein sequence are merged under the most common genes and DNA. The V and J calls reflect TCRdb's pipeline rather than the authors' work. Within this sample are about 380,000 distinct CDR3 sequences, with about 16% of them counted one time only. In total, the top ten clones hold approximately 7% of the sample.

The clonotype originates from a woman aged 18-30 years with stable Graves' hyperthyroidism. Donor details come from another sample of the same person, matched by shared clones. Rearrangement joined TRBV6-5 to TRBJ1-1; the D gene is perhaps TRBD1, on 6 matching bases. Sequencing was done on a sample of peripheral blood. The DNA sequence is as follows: TGTGCCAGCAGTTACAACAGGGACACTGAAGCTTTCCTT. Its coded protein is CASSYNRDTEAFL.